The text below deals with one TCR beta chain. Its antigen remains unknown. Other DNA sequences in this specimen translate into the identical CDR3. The authors split each subset's genomic DNA evenly across several immunoSEQ plates. Clones were sequenced by immunoSEQ multiplex PCR, and TCRdb holds only the in-frame ones, with some missing. The sample lists 2 million to 3 million clones, approximately 90% occurring once. The data are from a study of shared clonotypes between healthy human individuals. General study results and limits: Shared across several donors were around 4.7% of the naive CD4 clonotypes.

The material sequenced was naive CD4+ T cells sorted from blood. Subset denoted: CD45RA+ positively selected. This clonotype was sampled from a young man in good health.

The CDR3 sequence is CASSRGQGGNQPQHF. The CDR3 DNA sequence: TGTGCCAGCAGTAGGGGACAGGGGGGCAATCAGCCCCAGCATTTT. The V gene is TRBV6-5, the J gene TRBJ1-5; 11 bases are a match to TRBD1. J was trimmed by 2 bases and V by 5 bases; bases with no gene match: 2. Germline V gives CDR1 MNHEY, CDR2 SVGAGI. CDR3 length: 15 amino acids.